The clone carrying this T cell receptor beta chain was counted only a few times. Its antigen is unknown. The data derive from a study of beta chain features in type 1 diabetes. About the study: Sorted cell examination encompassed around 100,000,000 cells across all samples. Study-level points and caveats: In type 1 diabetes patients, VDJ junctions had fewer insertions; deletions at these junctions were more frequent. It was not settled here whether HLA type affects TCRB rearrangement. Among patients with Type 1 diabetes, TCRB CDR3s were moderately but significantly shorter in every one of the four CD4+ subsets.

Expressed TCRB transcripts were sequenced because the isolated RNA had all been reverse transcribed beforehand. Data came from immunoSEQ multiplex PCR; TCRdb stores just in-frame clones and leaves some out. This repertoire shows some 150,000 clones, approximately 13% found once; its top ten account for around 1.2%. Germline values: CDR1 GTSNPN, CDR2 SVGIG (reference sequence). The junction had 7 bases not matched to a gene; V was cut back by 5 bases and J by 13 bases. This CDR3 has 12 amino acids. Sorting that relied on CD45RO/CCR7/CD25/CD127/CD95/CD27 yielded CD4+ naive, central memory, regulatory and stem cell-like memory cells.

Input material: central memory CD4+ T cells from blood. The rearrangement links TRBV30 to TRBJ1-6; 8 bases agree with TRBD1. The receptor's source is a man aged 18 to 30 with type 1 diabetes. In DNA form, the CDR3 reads TGTGCCTGGGGACAGGGTATGGGTCCCCTCCACTTT. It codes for CAWGQGMGPLHF.